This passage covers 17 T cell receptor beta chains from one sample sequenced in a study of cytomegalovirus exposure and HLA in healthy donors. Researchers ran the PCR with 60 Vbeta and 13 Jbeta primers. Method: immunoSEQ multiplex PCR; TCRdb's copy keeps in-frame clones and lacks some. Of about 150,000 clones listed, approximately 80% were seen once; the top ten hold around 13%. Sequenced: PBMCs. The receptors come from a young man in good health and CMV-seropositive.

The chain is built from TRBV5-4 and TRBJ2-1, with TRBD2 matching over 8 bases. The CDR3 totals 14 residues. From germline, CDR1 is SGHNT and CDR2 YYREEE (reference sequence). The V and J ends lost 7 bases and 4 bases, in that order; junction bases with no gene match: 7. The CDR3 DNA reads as TGTGCCAGCTTTGACCGGGGGGGATACAATGAGCAGTTCTTC. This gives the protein CASFDRGGYNEQFF. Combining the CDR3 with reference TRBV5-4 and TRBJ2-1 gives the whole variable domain ETGVTQSPTHLIKTRGQQVTLRCSSQSGHNTVSWYQQALGQGPQFIFQYYREEENGRGNFPPRFSGLQFPNYSSELNVNALELDDSALYLCASFDRGGYNEQFFGPGTRLTVL.

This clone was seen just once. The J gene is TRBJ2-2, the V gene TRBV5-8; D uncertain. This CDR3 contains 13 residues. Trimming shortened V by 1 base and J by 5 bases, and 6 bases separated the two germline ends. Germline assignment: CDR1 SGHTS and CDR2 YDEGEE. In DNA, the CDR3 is TGTGCCAGCAGCTTGCAGGAAACCGGGGAGCTGTTTTTT. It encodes CASSLQETGELFF.

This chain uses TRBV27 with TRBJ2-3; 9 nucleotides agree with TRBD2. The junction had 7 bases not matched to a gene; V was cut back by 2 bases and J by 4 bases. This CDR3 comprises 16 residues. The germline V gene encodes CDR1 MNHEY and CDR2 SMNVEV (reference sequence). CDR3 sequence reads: CASSLVAGGPADTQYF. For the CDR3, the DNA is TGTGCCAGCAGTTTAGTTGCGGGAGGGCCAGCAGATACGCAGTATTTT.

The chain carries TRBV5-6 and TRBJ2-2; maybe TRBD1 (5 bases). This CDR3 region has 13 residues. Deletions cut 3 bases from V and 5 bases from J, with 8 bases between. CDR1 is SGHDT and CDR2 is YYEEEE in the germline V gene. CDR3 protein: CASSSQGTGELFF. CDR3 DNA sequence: TGTGCCAGCAGCTCCCAGGGAACCGGGGAGCTGTTTTTT.

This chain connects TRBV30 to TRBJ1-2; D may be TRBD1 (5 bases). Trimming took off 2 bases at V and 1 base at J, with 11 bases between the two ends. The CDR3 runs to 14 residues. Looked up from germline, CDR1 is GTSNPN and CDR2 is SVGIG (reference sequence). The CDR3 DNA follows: TGTGCCTGGAGTTCGGGGGGATTTAACTATGGCTACACCTTC. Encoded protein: CAWSSGGFNYGYTF.

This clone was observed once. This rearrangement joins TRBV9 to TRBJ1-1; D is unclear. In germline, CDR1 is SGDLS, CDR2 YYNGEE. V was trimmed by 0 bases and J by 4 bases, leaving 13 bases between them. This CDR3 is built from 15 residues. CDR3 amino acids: CASSVDPGIGTEAFF. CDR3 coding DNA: TGTGCCAGCAGCGTAGACCCAGGAATAGGCACTGAAGCTTTCTTT.

This CDR3 is CASSLTGQSYEQYF. DNA of the CDR3: TGCGCCAGCAGCTTAACGGGACAGAGCTACGAGCAGTACTTC. The genes are TRBV5-1 and TRBJ2-7; TRBD1 matches 7 bases. The V segment lost 2 bases and the J segment 3 bases; nucleotides outside the gene matches: 5. CDR1 and CDR2 from the germline V gene are SGHRS and YFSETQ. CDR3 size: 14 residues.

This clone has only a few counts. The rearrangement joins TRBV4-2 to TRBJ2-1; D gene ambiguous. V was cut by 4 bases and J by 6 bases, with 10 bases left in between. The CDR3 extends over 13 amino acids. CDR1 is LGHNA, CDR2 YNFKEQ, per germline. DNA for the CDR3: TGTGCCAGCAGCCTGTCCTCAGGCAATGAGCAGTTCTTC. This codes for CASSLSSGNEQFF.

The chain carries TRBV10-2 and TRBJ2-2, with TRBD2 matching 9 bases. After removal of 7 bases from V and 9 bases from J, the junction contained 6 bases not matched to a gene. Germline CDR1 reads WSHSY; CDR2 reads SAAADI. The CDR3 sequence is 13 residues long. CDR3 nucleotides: TGCGCCAGCATTGGACTAGCGACGAGGGAGCTGTTTTTT. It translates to CASIGLATRELFF.

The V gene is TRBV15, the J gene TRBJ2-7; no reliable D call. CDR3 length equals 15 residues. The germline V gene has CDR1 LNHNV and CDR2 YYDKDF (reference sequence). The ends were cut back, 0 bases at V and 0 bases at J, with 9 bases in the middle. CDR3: CATSRDVLTSYEQYF. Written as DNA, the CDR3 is TGTGCCACCAGCAGAGATGTACTAACCTCCTACGAGCAGTACTTC. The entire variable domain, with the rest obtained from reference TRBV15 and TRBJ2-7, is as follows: DAMVIQNPRYQVTQFGKPVTLSCSQTLNHNVMYWYQQKSSQAPKLLFHYYDKDFNNEADTPDNFQSRRPNTSFCFLDIRSPGLGDTAMYLCATSRDVLTSYEQYFGPGTRLTVT.

CDR3 loop: CAWSVGGKEKLFF. The CDR3 DNA is TGTGCCTGGAGTGTAGGGGGCAAAGAAAAACTGTTTTTT. The J gene is TRBJ1-4, the V gene TRBV30; 7 nucleotides agree with TRBD1. The V gene's germline CDR1 is GTSNPN and CDR2 SVGIG (reference sequence). The CDR3 loop spans 13 amino acids. The trim removed 0 bases at V and 8 bases at J, leaving 3 bases unmatched.

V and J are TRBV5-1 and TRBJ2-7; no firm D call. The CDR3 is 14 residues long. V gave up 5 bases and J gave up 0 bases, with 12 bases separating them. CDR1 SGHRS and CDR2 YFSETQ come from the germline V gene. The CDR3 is CASRPDTPSYEQYF. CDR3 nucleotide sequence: TGCGCCAGCAGACCTGACACTCCCTCCTACGAGCAGTACTTC. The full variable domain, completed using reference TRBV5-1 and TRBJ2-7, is KAGVTQTPRYLIKTRGQQVTLSCSPISGHRSVSWYQQTPGQGLQFLFEYFSETQRNKGNFPGRFSGRQFSNSRSEMNVSTLELGDSALYLCASRPDTPSYEQYFGPGTRLTVT.

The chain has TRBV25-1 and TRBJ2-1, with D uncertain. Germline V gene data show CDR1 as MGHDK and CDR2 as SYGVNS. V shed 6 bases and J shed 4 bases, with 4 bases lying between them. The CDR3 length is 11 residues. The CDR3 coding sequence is TGTGCCAGCAGCATTTACAATGAGCAGTTCTTC. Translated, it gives CASSIYNEQFF. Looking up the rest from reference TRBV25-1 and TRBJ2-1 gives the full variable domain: EADIYQTPRYLVIGTGKKITLECSQTMGHDKMYWYQQDPGMELHLIHYSYGVNSTEKGDLSSESTVSRIRTEHFPLTLESARPSHTSQYLCASSIYNEQFFGPGTRLTVL.

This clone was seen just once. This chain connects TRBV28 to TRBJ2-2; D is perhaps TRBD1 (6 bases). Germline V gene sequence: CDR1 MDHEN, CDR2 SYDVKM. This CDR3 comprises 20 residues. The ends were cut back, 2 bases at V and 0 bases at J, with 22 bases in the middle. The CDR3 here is CASSLIGTGMIFPNTGELFF. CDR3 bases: TGTGCCAGCAGTTTAATAGGTACAGGGATGATTTTTCCGAACACCGGGGAGCTGTTTTTT.

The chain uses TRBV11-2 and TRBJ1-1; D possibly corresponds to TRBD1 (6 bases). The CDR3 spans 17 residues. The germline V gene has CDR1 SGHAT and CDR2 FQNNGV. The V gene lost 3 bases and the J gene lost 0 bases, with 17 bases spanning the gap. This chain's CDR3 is CASSFQQGGHLNTEAFF. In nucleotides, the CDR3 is TGTGCCAGCAGCTTTCAACAGGGTGGTCATTTGAACACTGAAGCTTTCTTT.

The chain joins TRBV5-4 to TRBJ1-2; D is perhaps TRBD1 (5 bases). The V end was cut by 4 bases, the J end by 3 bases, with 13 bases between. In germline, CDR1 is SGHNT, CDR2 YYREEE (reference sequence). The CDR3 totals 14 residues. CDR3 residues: CASSQIDRYYGYTF. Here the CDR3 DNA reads TGTGCCAGCAGCCAGATTGACAGATACTATGGCTACACCTTC.

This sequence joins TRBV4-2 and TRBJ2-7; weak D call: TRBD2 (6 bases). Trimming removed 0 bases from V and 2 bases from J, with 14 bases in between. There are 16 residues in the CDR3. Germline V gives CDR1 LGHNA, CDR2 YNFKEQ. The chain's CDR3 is CASSQEPGTFAYEQYF. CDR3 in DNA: TGTGCCAGCAGCCAAGAACCCGGGACTTTCGCCTACGAGCAGTACTTC.